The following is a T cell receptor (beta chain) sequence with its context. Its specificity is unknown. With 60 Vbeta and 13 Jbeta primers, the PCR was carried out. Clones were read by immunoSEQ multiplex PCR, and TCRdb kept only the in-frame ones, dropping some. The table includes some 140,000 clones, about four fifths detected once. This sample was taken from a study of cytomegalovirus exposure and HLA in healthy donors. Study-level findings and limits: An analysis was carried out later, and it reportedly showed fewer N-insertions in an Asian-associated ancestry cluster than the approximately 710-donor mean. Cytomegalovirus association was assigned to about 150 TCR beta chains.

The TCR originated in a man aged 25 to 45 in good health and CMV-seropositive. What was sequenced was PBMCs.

The CDR3 DNA follows: TGTGCCAGCGGGGACTCCCCGCCTAGCACAGATACGCAGTATTTT. This gives the protein CASGDSPPSTDTQYF. V gene TRBV14 combines with J gene TRBJ2-3, with D perhaps TRBD2 (6 bases). The CDR3 is 15 residues long. Trimming cost V 8 bases and J 0 bases, with 15 bases left between them. Germline V gene data show CDR1 as SGHDN and CDR2 as FVKESK.